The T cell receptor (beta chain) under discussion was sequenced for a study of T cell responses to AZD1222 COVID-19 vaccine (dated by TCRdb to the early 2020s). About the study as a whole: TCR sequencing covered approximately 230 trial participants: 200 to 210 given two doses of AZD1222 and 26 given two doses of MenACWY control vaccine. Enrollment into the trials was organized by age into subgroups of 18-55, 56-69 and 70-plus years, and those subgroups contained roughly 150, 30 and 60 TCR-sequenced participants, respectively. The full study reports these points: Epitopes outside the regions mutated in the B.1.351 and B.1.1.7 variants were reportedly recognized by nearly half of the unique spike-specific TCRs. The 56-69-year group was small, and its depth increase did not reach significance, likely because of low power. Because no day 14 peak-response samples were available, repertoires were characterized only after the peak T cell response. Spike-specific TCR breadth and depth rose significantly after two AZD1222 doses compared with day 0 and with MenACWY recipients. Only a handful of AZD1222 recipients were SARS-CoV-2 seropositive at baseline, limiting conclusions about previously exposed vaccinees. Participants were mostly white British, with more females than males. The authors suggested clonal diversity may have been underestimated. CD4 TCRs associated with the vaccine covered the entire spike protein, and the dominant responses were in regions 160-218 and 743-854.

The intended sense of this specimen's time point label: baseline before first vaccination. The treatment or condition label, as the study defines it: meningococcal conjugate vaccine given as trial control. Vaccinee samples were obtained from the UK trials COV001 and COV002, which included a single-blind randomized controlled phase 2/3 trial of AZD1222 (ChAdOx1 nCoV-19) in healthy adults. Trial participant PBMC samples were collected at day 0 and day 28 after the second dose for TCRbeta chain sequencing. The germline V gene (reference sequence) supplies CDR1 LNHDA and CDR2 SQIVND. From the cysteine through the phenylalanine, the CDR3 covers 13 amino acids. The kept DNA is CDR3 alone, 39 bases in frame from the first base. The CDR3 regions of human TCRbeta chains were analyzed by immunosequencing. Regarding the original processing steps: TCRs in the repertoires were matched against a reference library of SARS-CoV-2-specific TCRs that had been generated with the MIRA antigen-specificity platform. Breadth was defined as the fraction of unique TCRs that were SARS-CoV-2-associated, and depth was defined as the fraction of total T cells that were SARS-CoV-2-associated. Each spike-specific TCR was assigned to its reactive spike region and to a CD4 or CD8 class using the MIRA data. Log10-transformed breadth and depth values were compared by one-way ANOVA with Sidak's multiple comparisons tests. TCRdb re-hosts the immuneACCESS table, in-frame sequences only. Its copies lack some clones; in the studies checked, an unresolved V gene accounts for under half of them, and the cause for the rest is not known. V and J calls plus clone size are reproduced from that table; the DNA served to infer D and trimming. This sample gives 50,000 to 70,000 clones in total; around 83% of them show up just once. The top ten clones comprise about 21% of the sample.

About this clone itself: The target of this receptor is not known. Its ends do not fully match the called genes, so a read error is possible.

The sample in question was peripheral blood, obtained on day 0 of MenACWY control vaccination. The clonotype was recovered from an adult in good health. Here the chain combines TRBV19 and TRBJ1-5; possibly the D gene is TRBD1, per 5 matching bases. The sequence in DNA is TGTGCCAGTAGTATATCCCCGGGGCAGGGTAGGAATTTT. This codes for CASSISPGQGRNF.